Each of the 4 T cell receptor beta chains below was sequenced from the same sample in a study of shared clonotypes between healthy human individuals. Assay used: immunoSEQ multiplex PCR; TCRdb lists only in-frame clones, some missing. The top ten clones hold roughly 0.13% of a sample with millions of clones, 85% to 95% of them seen once. The sequenced material came from naive CD4+ T cells sorted from blood. Subset of the sample: CD45RA+ positively selected. The receptor set was obtained from a man younger than 35 in good health.

In its sample, this clone was seen once. This chain links TRBV11-2 with TRBJ2-3; TRBD1 is a possible D gene (6 bases). Germline CDR1 is SGHAT and CDR2 is FQNNGV. This CDR3 is built from 16 residues. Trimming took 5 bases from V and 0 from J, leaving 15 bases between them. CDR3 protein: CASSPAGTPSTDTQYF. The CDR3 bases are TGTGCCAGCAGCCCCGCCGGGACACCAAGCACAGATACGCAGTATTTT.

In its sample, this clone was seen a few times. Other DNA sequences from this sample encode an identical CDR3 as well. V gene TRBV18 combines with J gene TRBJ1-4; TRBD1 aligns across 8 bases. This CDR3 comprises 14 residues. V shed 2 bases and J 5 bases; nucleotides not matched to a gene: 1. Germline CDR1 reads KGHSH; CDR2 reads LQKENI. CDR3 amino acids: CASSPRTGNEKLFF. The CDR3 DNA is TGTGCCAGCTCACCAAGGACAGGGAATGAAAAACTGTTTTTT. Supplemented by reference TRBV18 and TRBJ1-4, the full variable domain reads NAGVMQNPRHLVRRRGQEARLRCSPMKGHSHVYWYRQLPEEGLKFMVYLQKENIIDESGMPKERFSAEFPKEGPSILRIQQVVRGDSAAYFCASSPRTGNEKLFFGSGTQLSVL.

J is TRBJ1-1 and V is TRBV18; no reliable D call. Trimming pared 3 bases from V and 0 bases from J, leaving 14 bases between. Germline V gene sequence: CDR1 KGHSH, CDR2 LQKENI. The CDR3 has 16 residues. The DNA of the CDR3 is TGTGCCAGCTCACCCCTGAGTGTGGGCATGAACACTGAAGCTTTCTTT. This codes for CASSPLSVGMNTEAFF.

This rearrangement joins TRBV9 to TRBJ1-1, with D uncertain. Germline CDR1 and CDR2: SGDLS and YYNGEE. This CDR3 is built from 13 residues. V was cut by 0 bases and J by 5 bases, with 8 bases left in between. The CDR3: CASSVEGRTEAFF. For the CDR3, the DNA is TGTGCCAGCAGCGTAGAAGGGCGAACTGAAGCTTTCTTT. The complete variable domain, with remaining parts taken from reference TRBV9 and TRBJ1-1, reads DSGVTQTPKHLITATGQRVTLRCSPRSGDLSVYWYQQSLDQGLQFLIQYYNGEERAKGNILERFSAQQFPDLHSELNLSSLELGDSALYFCASSVEGRTEAFFGQGTRLTVV.